The 8 T cell receptor beta chains given below trace back to one sample, sequenced in a study of regulatory T cells in long-lasting Graves disease. Building of the TCR beta libraries involved iRepertoire HTBI primers and Arm-PCR of CDR3 regions. MiXCR, applied by TCRdb to the multiplex PCR reads, yields one record per CDR3 protein. The profile shows hundreds of thousands of distinct CDR3 sequences, about 20% of them singletons. Time point described: persistent/refractory GD, antithyroid drugs over 5 years with positive TRAb. PBMC-derived RNA was used for the TCR library. Here the sequenced sample was peripheral blood mononuclear cells (PBMCs), taken when the disease was refractory, from a patient treated with antithyroid drugs. These receptor sequences come from a female donor with Graves disease.

The sample holds a few counts of this clonotype. The J gene is TRBJ1-5, the V gene TRBV28; 9 positions match TRBD1. The CDR3 is 16 amino acids. Germline V gene sequence: CDR1 MDHEN, CDR2 SYDVKM. The ends lost 5 bases at V and 7 bases at J; junction bases unmatched: 12. The CDR3 nucleotides are TGTGCCAGCAGTGCCCGTTACAGGGGGCTCGAGCAGCCCCAGCATTTT. Its protein product is CASSARYRGLEQPQHF.

This clonotype has only a few counts. This is likely a read error, given that the CDR3 carries no conserved phenylalanine or tryptophan at its end. V is TRBV10-3 and J is TRBJ2-7; 13 bases line up with TRBD2. The CDR3 consists of 15 residues. In germline, CDR1 is ENHRY, CDR2 SYGVKD. The V segment lost 0 bases and the J segment 4 bases; nucleotides outside the gene matches: 0. DNA of the CDR3: TGTGCCATCAGTGAGTCGGGACTAGCGGGATACGAGCAGTACCTC. Encoded protein: CAISESGLAGYEQYL.

The table lists this clonotype with many counts. Germline is not matched at one junction end, which may reflect a read error. The chain links TRBV11-3 to TRBJ1-2, with TRBD1 as a possible D gene (5 bases). CDR1 is SGHNT and CDR2 is YENEEA in the germline V gene. This CDR3 region has 14 residues. The CDR3 DNA reads as TGTGCCAGCAGCCTAGATGGGGGGAACTATGGCTACACCTTC. It specifies CASSLDGGNYGYTF.

This clonotype has a count of ten or more. The chain carries TRBV2 and TRBJ1-1; 10 bases are a match to TRBD1. The CDR3 is 15 amino acids. Per germline, CDR1 SNHLY and CDR2 FYNNEI. With 4 bases clipped from V and 10 bases from J, the junction kept 12 bases outside the gene matches. CDR3 DNA: TGTGCCAGCAGTGGTCCGGGACAGGGGAAAGGGAGAGCTTTCTTT. The encoded protein is CASSGPGQGKGRAFF.

The DNA for the CDR3 is TGTGCCAGCAGCCTGGACGGTTTGATGCAGTACTTC. Its protein is CASSLDGLMQYF. The rearrangement uses TRBV11-2 and TRBJ2-5; D ambiguous. V gave up 5 bases and J gave up 11 bases, with 15 bases separating them. CDR3 length: 12 amino acids. Germline assignment: CDR1 SGHAT and CDR2 FQNNGV.

CDR3 sequence reads: CASSLWGPGQGATEAFF. CDR3 bases: TGTGCCAGCAGTTTATGGGGTCCCGGACAGGGGGCAACTGAAGCTTTCTTT. The chain joins TRBV28 to TRBJ1-1; 11 bases line up with TRBD1. CDR3 length: 17 amino acids. The germline V gene encodes CDR1 MDHEN and CDR2 SYDVKM. V trimming: 0 bases; J trimming: 5 bases; junction bases outside the gene matches: 8.

This clonotype showed up many times. This sequence joins TRBV15 and TRBJ1-5, with 8 bases matching TRBD1. The ends lost 3 bases at V and 4 bases at J; junction bases unmatched: 8. Germline assignment: CDR1 LNHNV and CDR2 YYDKDF (reference sequence). This CDR3 spans 16 amino acids. This chain's CDR3 is CATSRRSRTGNQPQHF. CDR3 sequence (DNA): TGTGCCACCAGCAGGAGAAGCAGGACAGGGAATCAGCCCCAGCATTTT.

This clonotype was seen repeatedly, ten times or more. This chain's CDR3 is CASSGRDSGVKEKLFF. The CDR3 nucleotides are TGTGCCAGCAGTGGTAGGGACAGTGGGGTTAAAGAAAAACTGTTTTTT. The chain recombines TRBV28 with TRBJ1-4; 7 bases are shared with TRBD1. The V gene's germline CDR1 is MDHEN and CDR2 SYDVKM. V was clipped by 5 bases and J by 8 bases; unmatched bases: 14. The CDR3 totals 16 residues.